One and the same sample provided the 17 T cell receptor beta chains below, sequenced in a study of a mutant IDH1 vaccine in newly diagnosed glioma. No antigen is known for these receptors. The protocol was immunoSEQ multiplex PCR, while the TCRdb copy is restricted to in-frame clones and leaves out a portion. The sample lists tens of thousands of clones, around 76% occurring once. Time point in this sample: week 23, last vaccination. A 20-mer mutant IDH1 peptide at 300 ug was injected subcutaneously with topical imiquimod. This sample comprised PBMCs, obtained from a glioma patient whose treatment included an IDH1 peptide vaccine. Receptors were obtained from a man aged 50-59 years with glioma.

The CDR3 DNA reads TGTGCCAGCATCTTCCGGGACAGGGGAAATCAGCCCCAGCATTTT. Protein sequence: CASIFRDRGNQPQHF. The chain has TRBV27 and TRBJ1-5; TRBD1 aligns across 10 bases. This CDR3 contains 15 residues. Per germline, CDR1 MNHEY and CDR2 SMNVEV (reference sequence). V dropped 7 bases and J dropped 4; count of bases not matched to a gene: 7.

Comments on this clone: Germline and junction disagree at one end, which may indicate a read error. The V gene is TRBV5-5, the J gene TRBJ1-1, with 7 nucleotides matching TRBD1. CDR1 SGHKS and CDR2 YYEKEE come from the germline V gene (reference sequence). The CDR3 covers 14 residues. CDR3 DNA sequence: TGTGCCAGCAGTTTGGGACAGATGAACACTGAAGCTTTCTTT. Its translation: CASSLGQMNTEAFF.

J is TRBJ2-5 and V is TRBV4-2; D is possibly TRBD2 (6 bases). Germline CDR1 is LGHNA and CDR2 is YNFKEQ. The CDR3 is 15 residues long. Trimming took off 3 bases at V and 1 base at J, with 12 bases between the two ends. The CDR3 DNA sequence: TGTGCCAGCAGCCAGACACCGGGAGCCCAAGAGACCCAGTACTTC. It is translated as CASSQTPGAQETQYF.

The chain carries TRBV19 and TRBJ1-3, with no clear D. CDR1 is LNHDA and CDR2 is SQIVND in the germline V gene (reference sequence). This CDR3 has 12 residues. With 11 bases removed from V and 4 bases from J, the gap between germline ends came to 12 bases. CDR3 DNA sequence: TGTGCCGGAGGAGCTCCGGGAAACACCATATATTTT. Amino acid sequence: CAGGAPGNTIYF.

This chain uses TRBV2 with TRBJ2-1; D gene ambiguous. V lost 5 bases and J lost 12, with 5 bases in between. CDR3 length: 9 residues. Germline CDR1 reads SNHLY; CDR2 reads FYNNEI. CDR3 protein: CASSTGQFF. Written as DNA, the CDR3 is TGTGCCAGCAGTACCGGGCAGTTCTTC.

A few counts support this clone. CDR3 in DNA: TGTGCCAGCAGTGGTCACAAGGTTAACGAGCAGTACTTC. Its protein product is CASSGHKVNEQYF. The chain uses TRBV2 and TRBJ2-7; no firm D call. Between the trimmed V and J ends, which lost 4 bases and 5 bases, there was a span of 12 bases. The CDR3 is made up of 13 amino acids. Germline CDR1 reads SNHLY; CDR2 reads FYNNEI.

The rearrangement uses TRBV5-1 and TRBJ1-2; D call uncertain. From germline, CDR1 is SGHRS and CDR2 YFSETQ. Trimming took 0 bases from V and 0 from J, leaving 6 bases between them. The CDR3 covers 14 residues. CDR3 DNA sequence: TGCGCCAGCAGCTTGGACAATTCTAACTATGGCTACACCTTC. The encoded protein is CASSLDNSNYGYTF. Using reference TRBV5-1 and TRBJ1-2 for the parts outside the CDR3, the full variable domain is KAGVTQTPRYLIKTRGQQVTLSCSPISGHRSVSWYQQTPGQGLQFLFEYFSETQRNKGNFPGRFSGRQFSNSRSEMNVSTLELGDSALYLCASSLDNSNYGYTFGSGTRLTVV.

The chain has TRBV19 and TRBJ2-5, with unresolved D. Deletions cut 5 bases from V and 7 bases from J, with 17 bases between. The length of the CDR3 is 14 residues. The V gene's germline CDR1 is LNHDA and CDR2 SQIVND (reference sequence). The CDR3 DNA follows: TGTGCCAGTAGTCCCCCGGGCCGGCTGGGGACCCAGTACTTC. It translates to CASSPPGRLGTQYF.

The V call is TRBV19, the J call TRBJ2-5; 10 bases are shared with TRBD1. The junction had 1 base not matched to a gene; V was cut back by 6 bases and J by 3 bases. The CDR3 covers 13 residues. Germline V lookup: CDR1 LNHDA, CDR2 SQIVND (reference sequence). The chain's CDR3 is CASRGTGEETQYF. In DNA form, the CDR3 reads TGTGCCAGTAGGGGGACAGGGGAAGAGACCCAGTACTTC.

CDR3 sequence reads: CAISPWGRVVTEAFF. Written as DNA, the CDR3 is TGTGCCATCAGCCCTTGGGGCAGGGTCGTCACTGAAGCTTTCTTT. The chain joins TRBV10-3 to TRBJ1-1, with a weak D call TRBD1 (5 bases). The CDR3 contains 15 residues. Germline assignment: CDR1 ENHRY and CDR2 SYGVKD. The V gene lost 6 bases and the J gene lost 4 bases, with 18 bases spanning the gap.

The gene calls are TRBV19 and TRBJ2-2, with unresolved D. Looked up from germline, CDR1 is LNHDA and CDR2 is SQIVND (reference sequence). Trimming removed 4 bases from V and 6 bases from J, with 9 bases in between. CDR3 length: 13 residues. CDR3 bases: TGTGCCAGTAGTAGGCTAGATGCCGGGGAGCTGTTTTTT. This gives the protein CASSRLDAGELFF.

CDR3 residues: CASSLEGDGEAFF. The CDR3 DNA reads as TGTGCCAGCAGCTTGGAGGGGGACGGTGAAGCTTTCTTT. The rearrangement joins TRBV5-4 to TRBJ1-1, with a weak D call TRBD1 (6 bases). V lost 0 bases and J 7 bases, leaving 10 bases between the germline ends. The germline V gene has CDR1 SGHNT and CDR2 YYREEE (reference sequence). The CDR3 contains 13 residues.

As DNA, the CDR3 is TGTGCCAGCAGCCAAGCCAGCTTCACCGGGGAGCTGTTTTTT. Amino acids: CASSQASFTGELFF. The gene calls are TRBV14 and TRBJ2-2; D call uncertain. This CDR3 region has 14 residues. Germline-derived CDR1 and CDR2 are SGHDN and FVKESK. Trimming removed 1 base at V and 4 bases at J, with 7 bases between. Based on the CDR3 plus reference TRBV14 and TRBJ2-2, the full variable domain is EAGVTQFPSHSVIEKGQTVTLRCDPISGHDNLYWYRRVMGKEIKFLLHFVKESKQDESGMPNNRFLAERTGGTYSTLKVQPAELEDSGVYFCASSQASFTGELFFGEGSRLTVL.

This sequence joins TRBV4-2 and TRBJ2-5, with D possibly matching TRBD2 (6 bases). This CDR3 comprises 16 residues. Germline V gene lookup returns CDR1 LGHNA and CDR2 YNFKEQ. Trimming pared 1 base from V and 1 base from J, leaving 13 bases between. The CDR3 reads CASSQGPTSSQETQYF. The CDR3 nucleotides read TGTGCCAGCAGCCAAGGGCCCACTAGCTCCCAAGAGACCCAGTACTTC.

J is TRBJ2-1 and V is TRBV4-1; 11 positions agree with TRBD2. Looked up from germline, CDR1 is MGHRA and CDR2 is YSYEKL. V was pared by 1 base and J by 8 bases, with 13 bases of the junction left unmatched. The CDR3 totals 18 residues. CDR3 DNA: TGCGCCAGCAGCCAAGTAGGCCTAGCGGGGGGTACTGTGGATGAGCAGTTCTTC. Amino acids: CASSQVGLAGGTVDEQFF.

The V gene is TRBV29-1, the J gene TRBJ2-3, with D uncertain. V was cut by 7 bases and J by 1 base, with 6 bases left in between. Looked up from germline, CDR1 is SQVTM and CDR2 is ANQGSEA. The CDR3 is 11 amino acids. The CDR3 coding sequence is TGCAGCGCACTTCGCACAGATACGCAGTATTTT. Translating it yields CSALRTDTQYF.

The chain uses TRBV19 and TRBJ2-3; the match to TRBD2 covers 8 bases. V was pared by 1 base and J by 5 bases, with 5 bases of the junction left unmatched. CDR3 size: 15 residues. Germline values: CDR1 LNHDA, CDR2 SQIVND (reference sequence). The CDR3, as DNA: TGTGCCAGTAGTATAGGAGCGGGGGTGCTAGATACGCAGTATTTT. Its protein is CASSIGAGVLDTQYF. The full variable domain, completed using reference TRBV19 and TRBJ2-3, is DGGITQSPKYLFRKEGQNVTLSCEQNLNHDAMYWYRQDPGQGLRLIYYSQIVNDFQKGDIAEGYSVSREKKESFPLTVTSAQKNPTAFYLCASSIGAGVLDTQYFGPGTRLTVL.